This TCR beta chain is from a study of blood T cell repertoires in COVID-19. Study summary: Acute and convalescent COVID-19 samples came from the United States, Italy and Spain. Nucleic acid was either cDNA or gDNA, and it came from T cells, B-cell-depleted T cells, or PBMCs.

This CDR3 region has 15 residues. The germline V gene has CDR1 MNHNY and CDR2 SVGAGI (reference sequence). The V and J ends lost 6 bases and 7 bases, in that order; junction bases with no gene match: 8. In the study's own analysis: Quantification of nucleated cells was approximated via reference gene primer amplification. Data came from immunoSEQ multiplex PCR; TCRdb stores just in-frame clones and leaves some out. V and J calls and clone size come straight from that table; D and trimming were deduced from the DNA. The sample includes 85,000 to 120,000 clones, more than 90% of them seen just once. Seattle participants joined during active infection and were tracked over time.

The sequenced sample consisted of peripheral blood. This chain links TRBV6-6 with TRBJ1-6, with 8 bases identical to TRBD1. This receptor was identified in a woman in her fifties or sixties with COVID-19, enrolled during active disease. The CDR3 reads CASSRGQGGNSPLHF. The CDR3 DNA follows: TGTGCCAGCAGCCGCGGACAGGGCGGCAATTCACCCCTCCACTTT.